The clone carrying this TCR beta chain was counted a single time. The data were obtained in a study of blood T cell repertoires in COVID-19. Study-wide background: COVID-19 samples from acute and convalescent phases originated in the United States, Italy and Spain. T cells, B-cell-depleted T cells, or PBMCs provided the cDNA or gDNA that served as material.

Per the original data handling: Cell counts per sample came from amplifying reference gene primers. The assay was immunoSEQ multiplex PCR, and TCRdb's table has in-frame clones only and misses some. The D gene and trimming were derived from the DNA, and the V and J assignments and clone size from that table. The top ten clones hold more than 7.5% of a sample with 280,000 or so clones, roughly 87% of them seen once. V shed 2 bases, J shed 8 bases, and the junction held 8 bases outside the gene matches. The CDR3 loop spans 15 amino acids. The germline V gene encodes CDR1 MNHEY and CDR2 SVGAGI. The V and J genes are TRBV6-5 and TRBJ2-3; the match to TRBD2 covers 9 bases. This sequence originates from a man between 18 and 35 years old with active or convalescent COVID-19. Sequencing used peripheral blood. The CDR3 nucleotides are TGTGCCAGCAGTTACGAACGCGGGGGGGCTGGTACGCAGTATTTT. It yields the protein CASSYERGGAGTQYF.